These T cell receptor beta chains were read from a single sample in a study of Ad26.COV2.S vaccination and SARS-CoV-2 variants. Produced via immunoSEQ multiplex PCR; TCRdb's table is partial and in-frame only. This table holds roughly 350,000 clones, around 89% found once. The source material was peripheral blood, sampled in a trial of Ad26.COV2.S vaccine versus placebo. The receptors derive from a person between 18 and 65 years old who received the Ad26.COV2.S COVID-19 vaccine or a placebo. CDR3s include the opening cysteine and the closing phenylalanine or tryptophan. Each record gives: J gene, V gene, clone size, D gene, CDR3 protein, CDR3 DNA. D genes are given only for firm matches. Not all rows give a size; the values are once, few, many and, for expanded clones, a class.

j_gene: TRBJ2-7; v_gene: TRBV3-1/TRBV3-2; abundance: -; d_gene: -; CDR3aa: CASSQTVIAYEQYF; CDR3nt: TGTGCCAGCAGCCAGACGGTTATCGCCTACGAGCAGTACTTC
j_gene: TRBJ1-1; v_gene: TRBV4-1; abundance: once; d_gene: -; CDR3aa: CASSLTGNTEAFF; CDR3nt: TGCGCCAGCAGCCTGACAGGGAACACTGAAGCTTTCTTT
j_gene: TRBJ2-6; v_gene: TRBV9; abundance: once; d_gene: -; CDR3aa: CASSVSRGVSGANVLTF; CDR3nt: TGTGCCAGCAGCGTAAGTAGGGGGGTCTCTGGGGCCAACGTCCTGACTTTC
j_gene: TRBJ2-1; v_gene: TRBV28; abundance: -; d_gene: TRBD2; CDR3aa: CASNSPLGTSAYNEQFF; CDR3nt: TGTGCCAGCAACTCCCCGCTCGGGACTAGCGCCTACAATGAGCAGTTCTTC
j_gene: TRBJ1-1; v_gene: TRBV4-3; abundance: -; d_gene: -; CDR3aa: CASSPRGAGTEAFF; CDR3nt: TGCGCCAGCAGCCCTCGTGGGGCTGGCACTGAAGCTTTCTTT
j_gene: TRBJ1-1; v_gene: TRBV9; abundance: -; d_gene: TRBD1; CDR3aa: CASSADRGGNTEAFF; CDR3nt: TGTGCCAGCAGCGCCGACAGGGGAGGGAACACTGAAGCTTTCTTT
j_gene: TRBJ2-3; v_gene: TRBV5-6; abundance: few; d_gene: -; CDR3aa: CASSLGSGTQYF; CDR3nt: TGTGCCAGCAGCTTGGGGTCAGGTACGCAGTATTTT
j_gene: TRBJ2-2; v_gene: TRBV7-2; abundance: once; d_gene: TRBD2; CDR3aa: CASSLRTSGVDTGELFF; CDR3nt: TGTGCCAGCAGCCTCCGGACTAGCGGGGTGGACACCGGGGAGCTGTTTTTT
j_gene: TRBJ1-5; v_gene: TRBV27; abundance: -; d_gene: TRBD1; CDR3aa: CASSRPGGRGYQPQHF; CDR3nt: TGTGCCAGCAGCCGCCCGGGGGGCAGGGGGTATCAGCCCCAGCATTTT
j_gene: TRBJ1-5; v_gene: TRBV5-5; abundance: -; d_gene: -; CDR3aa: CASSPTGRNNQPQHF; CDR3nt: TGTGCCAGCAGCCCCACGGGACGGAACAATCAGCCCCAGCATTTT
j_gene: TRBJ2-7; v_gene: TRBV25-1; abundance: -; d_gene: -; CDR3aa: CASSGETYEQYF; CDR3nt: TGTGCCAGCAGTGGTGAAACCTACGAGCAGTACTTC
j_gene: TRBJ1-4; v_gene: TRBV19; abundance: -; d_gene: -; CDR3aa: CASSSLWSTNEKLFF; CDR3nt: TGTGCCAGTAGTAGCCTCTGGTCAACTAATGAAAAACTGTTTTTT
j_gene: TRBJ1-2; v_gene: TRBV6-2/TRBV6-3; abundance: -; d_gene: -; CDR3aa: CASSIRDTYGYTF; CDR3nt: TGTGCCAGCAGTATCCGGGACACCTATGGCTACACCTTC
j_gene: TRBJ1-5; v_gene: TRBV19; abundance: -; d_gene: -; CDR3aa: CASSMRNSNQPQHF; CDR3nt: TGTGCCAGTAGTATGAGGAATAGCAATCAGCCCCAGCATTTT
j_gene: TRBJ2-2; v_gene: TRBV25-1; abundance: -; d_gene: TRBD1; CDR3aa: CASFPRTGRSGELFF; CDR3nt: TGTGCCAGCTTTCCCAGGACAGGGAGGTCCGGGGAGCTGTTTTTT
j_gene: TRBJ1-1; v_gene: TRBV18; abundance: once; d_gene: -; CDR3aa: CASSLDENTEAFF; CDR3nt: TGTGCCAGCTCACTAGATGAGAACACTGAAGCTTTCTTT
j_gene: TRBJ2-7; v_gene: TRBV11-3; abundance: -; d_gene: -; CDR3aa: CASSLVELFYEQYF; CDR3nt: TGTGCCAGCAGCTTAGTCGAACTATTCTACGAGCAGTACTTC
j_gene: TRBJ1-2; v_gene: TRBV27; abundance: -; d_gene: -; CDR3aa: CASSLAGAPYNYGYTF; CDR3nt: TGTGCCAGCAGTTTAGCGGGGGCGCCTTATAACTATGGCTACACCTTC
j_gene: TRBJ2-3; v_gene: TRBV6-5; abundance: -; d_gene: -; CDR3aa: CASKGGRGPDTQYF; CDR3nt: TGTGCCAGCAAGGGCGGAAGGGGCCCAGATACGCAGTATTTT
j_gene: TRBJ2-1; v_gene: TRBV19; abundance: -; d_gene: TRBD2; CDR3aa: CASSIVPGGADNEQFF; CDR3nt: TGTGCCAGTAGTATAGTACCGGGAGGTGCGGATAATGAGCAGTTCTTC
j_gene: TRBJ1-5; v_gene: TRBV9; abundance: few; d_gene: -; CDR3aa: CASSVAPGQPQHF; CDR3nt: TGTGCCAGCAGCGTAGCTCCCGGTCAGCCCCAGCATTTT
j_gene: TRBJ2-7; v_gene: TRBV19; abundance: -; d_gene: TRBD2; CDR3aa: CASSMSSGSGRRAYEQYF; CDR3nt: TGTGCCAGTAGTATGAGTTCAGGAAGCGGGAGGCGCGCCTACGAGCAGTACTTC
j_gene: TRBJ2-1; v_gene: TRBV5-4; abundance: -; d_gene: TRBD1; CDR3aa: CASSGTGYNEQFF; CDR3nt: TGTGCCAGCAGCGGGACAGGCTACAATGAGCAGTTCTTC
j_gene: TRBJ1-5; v_gene: TRBV28; abundance: -; d_gene: -; CDR3aa: CASSLGRDGVNQPQHF; CDR3nt: TGTGCCAGCAGTTTGGGGAGAGACGGGGTTAATCAGCCCCAGCATTTT
j_gene: TRBJ2-3; v_gene: TRBV28; abundance: -; d_gene: TRBD2; CDR3aa: CASSLGPGGPKDTQYF; CDR3nt: TGTGCCAGCAGTTTAGGGCCGGGAGGGCCGAAAGATACGCAGTATTTT
j_gene: TRBJ2-7; v_gene: TRBV19; abundance: -; d_gene: -; CDR3aa: CASSTASLGEQYF; CDR3nt: TGTGCCAGTAGTACAGCATCCCTCGGCGAGCAGTACTTC
j_gene: TRBJ2-1; v_gene: TRBV4-2; abundance: -; d_gene: TRBD2; CDR3aa: CASSRRTSGDNEQFF; CDR3nt: TGTGCCAGCAGCCGTAGGACTAGCGGGGACAATGAGCAGTTCTTC
j_gene: TRBJ1-3; v_gene: TRBV7-2; abundance: -; d_gene: -; CDR3aa: CASSLGHPSSGNTIYF; CDR3nt: TGTGCCAGCAGCTTAGGGCACCCGAGCTCTGGAAACACCATATATTTT
j_gene: TRBJ1-2; v_gene: TRBV12-3/TRBV12-4; abundance: once; d_gene: -; CDR3aa: CASSQMNYGYTF; CDR3nt: TGTGCCAGCAGTCAAATGAACTATGGCTACACCTTC
j_gene: TRBJ2-5; v_gene: TRBV7-2; abundance: -; d_gene: -; CDR3aa: CASSFTQGETQYF; CDR3nt: TGTGCCAGCAGCTTTACACAGGGAGAGACCCAGTACTTC
j_gene: TRBJ2-1; v_gene: TRBV29-1; abundance: -; d_gene: TRBD2; CDR3aa: CSARTSGGNEQFF; CDR3nt: TGCAGCGCCCGGACTAGCGGGGGCAATGAGCAGTTCTTC
j_gene: TRBJ2-6; v_gene: TRBV7-8; abundance: -; d_gene: TRBD1; CDR3aa: CASSFDRGRGESGANVLTF; CDR3nt: TGTGCCAGCAGCTTCGACAGGGGGAGAGGAGAGTCTGGGGCCAACGTCCTGACTTTC
j_gene: TRBJ1-1; v_gene: TRBV5-1; abundance: -; d_gene: TRBD1; CDR3aa: CASSTGTGNTEAFF; CDR3nt: TGCGCCAGCAGCACCGGGACAGGGAACACTGAAGCTTTCTTT
j_gene: TRBJ1-2; v_gene: TRBV6-5; abundance: -; d_gene: -; CDR3aa: CASRDLDQGGYTF; CDR3nt: TGTGCCAGCAGGGACCTAGACCAAGGAGGCTACACCTTC
j_gene: TRBJ1-5; v_gene: TRBV28; abundance: -; d_gene: TRBD1; CDR3aa: CASRDRGGWDQPQHF; CDR3nt: TGTGCCAGCAGGGACAGGGGAGGGTGGGATCAGCCCCAGCATTTT
j_gene: TRBJ1-1; v_gene: TRBV29-1; abundance: -; d_gene: -; CDR3aa: CSVVGDVTEAFF; CDR3nt: TGCAGCGTTGTAGGGGACGTCACTGAAGCTTTCTTT
j_gene: TRBJ1-6; v_gene: TRBV4-1; abundance: -; d_gene: -; CDR3aa: CASSRGAGAEGAPLHF; CDR3nt: TGCGCCAGCAGCCGAGGGGCGGGGGCCGAAGGAGCACCCCTCCACTTT
j_gene: TRBJ2-3; v_gene: TRBV30; abundance: -; d_gene: TRBD2; CDR3aa: CAWRGYSGLLDTQYF; CDR3nt: TGTGCCTGGAGGGGGTATAGCGGGCTTTTAGATACGCAGTATTTT
j_gene: TRBJ2-3; v_gene: TRBV9; abundance: -; d_gene: TRBD2; CDR3aa: CASSVGSAGGLTDTQYF; CDR3nt: TGTGCCAGCAGCGTAGGGAGTGCGGGAGGGCTTACAGATACGCAGTATTTT
j_gene: TRBJ1-5; v_gene: TRBV6-2/TRBV6-3; abundance: -; d_gene: -; CDR3aa: CASSYAPVAGNQPQHF; CDR3nt: TGTGCCAGCAGTTACGCTCCGGTGGCAGGTAATCAGCCCCAGCATTTT
j_gene: TRBJ2-4; v_gene: TRBV18; abundance: -; d_gene: -; CDR3aa: CASSPLRGAKNIQYF; CDR3nt: TGTGCCAGCTCACCATTGAGGGGAGCCAAAAACATTCAGTACTTC
j_gene: TRBJ1-1; v_gene: TRBV28; abundance: -; d_gene: TRBD1; CDR3aa: CASSVTGGSTEAFF; CDR3nt: TGTGCCAGCAGTGTAACAGGGGGGAGCACTGAAGCTTTCTTT
j_gene: TRBJ2-7; v_gene: TRBV11-2; abundance: -; d_gene: -; CDR3aa: CASSLIHRAAEQYF; CDR3nt: TGTGCCAGCAGCTTGATTCACAGGGCGGCCGAGCAGTACTTC
j_gene: TRBJ1-5; v_gene: TRBV6-1; abundance: -; d_gene: TRBD1; CDR3aa: CASSETGYNQPQHF; CDR3nt: TGTGCCAGCAGTGAGACAGGGTACAATCAGCCCCAGCATTTT
j_gene: TRBJ2-7; v_gene: TRBV11-2; abundance: -; d_gene: TRBD1; CDR3aa: CASSSDRGVYEQYF; CDR3nt: TGTGCCAGCAGCTCAGACAGGGGGGTCTACGAGCAGTACTTC
j_gene: TRBJ1-2; v_gene: TRBV28; abundance: -; d_gene: -; CDR3aa: CASSSPGASNYGYTF; CDR3nt: TGTGCCAGCAGTTCCCCAGGGGCTTCTAACTATGGCTACACCTTC
j_gene: TRBJ1-1; v_gene: TRBV7-3; abundance: -; d_gene: -; CDR3aa: CASSLLGQNTEAFF; CDR3nt: TGTGCCAGCAGCCTCTTAGGGCAGAACACTGAAGCTTTCTTT
j_gene: TRBJ2-5; v_gene: TRBV5-6; abundance: -; d_gene: TRBD1; CDR3aa: CASSPKRTGTETQYF; CDR3nt: TGTGCCAGCAGCCCGAAAAGGACAGGGACGGAGACCCAGTACTTC
j_gene: TRBJ2-3; v_gene: TRBV12-3/TRBV12-4; abundance: -; d_gene: -; CDR3aa: CASSLGEVDTQYF; CDR3nt: TGTGCCAGCAGTTTGGGTGAGGTCGATACGCAGTATTTT
j_gene: TRBJ2-3; v_gene: TRBV5-1; abundance: -; d_gene: -; CDR3aa: CASSLVSNTDTQYF; CDR3nt: TGCGCCAGCAGCTTGGTTTCCAACACAGATACGCAGTATTTT
j_gene: TRBJ2-6; v_gene: TRBV10-2; abundance: -; d_gene: -; CDR3aa: CASTDVTGANVLTF; CDR3nt: TGCGCCAGCACAGATGTCACTGGGGCCAACGTCCTGACTTTC